The clone carrying this T cell receptor (beta chain) was seen only once. What it recognizes is unknown. Vbeta (60) and Jbeta (13) primers were used in the PCR. Data came from immunoSEQ multiplex PCR; TCRdb stores just in-frame clones and leaves some out. The sample records around 200,000 clones, 65% to 75% being singletons. This entry comes from a study of cytomegalovirus exposure and HLA in healthy donors. Broader study findings: Trimming of TCR beta V- and J-genes showed a link, identified in a later analysis, to a missense DCLRE1C variant. A further, later analysis showed that HLA-associated TCR beta chains (compared with equally common others) were more clonally expanded. According to reports, the classifier identified cytomegalovirus status with high specificity and sensitivity. TCR beta V segments were, for the most part, productive about 87% or about 30% of the time in an earlier analysis.

The specimen sequenced was PBMCs. The sequence came from a man aged 30-40 years in good health and CMV-seropositive.

The CDR3: CASSSQEAKLFF. The CDR3 bases are TGTGCCAGCAGCTCTCAGGAAGCAAAACTGTTTTTT. The rearrangement joins TRBV13 to TRBJ1-4; D is unresolved. This CDR3 is built from 12 residues. The V and J ends lost 4 bases and 10 bases respectively, with 10 bases between them. Germline V gives CDR1 PRHDT, CDR2 FYEKMQ (reference sequence).